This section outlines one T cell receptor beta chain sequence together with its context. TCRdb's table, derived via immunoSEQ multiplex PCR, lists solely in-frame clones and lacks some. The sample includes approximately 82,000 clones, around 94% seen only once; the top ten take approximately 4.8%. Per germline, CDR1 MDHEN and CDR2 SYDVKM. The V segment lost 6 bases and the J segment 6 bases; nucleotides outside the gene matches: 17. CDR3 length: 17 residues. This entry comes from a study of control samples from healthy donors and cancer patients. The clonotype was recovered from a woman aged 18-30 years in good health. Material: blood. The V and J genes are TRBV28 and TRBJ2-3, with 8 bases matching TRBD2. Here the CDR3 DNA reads TGTGCCAGCAGACCAGAGGACCGGACTAGCTCAGGTGATACGCAGTATTTT. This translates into CASRPEDRTSSGDTQYF.